This entry lists 32 T cell receptor beta chains sequenced from one sample in a study of regulatory T cells in long-lasting Graves disease (dated by TCRdb to the early 2020s). This sample's time point label indicates: persistent/refractory GD, antithyroid drugs over 5 years with positive TRAb. RNA was extracted from PBMCs in TRIzol for both TCR sequencing and RNA sequencing. Libraries were made using multiplex PCR. Sequenced on an Illumina HiSeq 4000. iRepertoire HTBI primers and Arm-PCR amplification of CDR3 regions were used to construct TCR beta libraries. The public reads were run again by TCRdb, first through fastp at Q25 and then through MiXCR, and only productive beta chains were kept. Each entry merges the rows of one CDR3 protein and shows their most common DNA and genes. This sample holds fewer than 400,000 distinct CDR3 sequences; 20% were observed only once. The ten largest clones add up to 20% to 25% of the sample.

Sample: peripheral blood mononuclear cells (PBMCs), taken when the disease was refractory, from a patient treated with antithyroid drugs. All receptors come from a female donor with Graves disease.

In this sample, this clonotype turned up many times. The chain employs TRBV7-2 and TRBJ2-7; unclear D gene. Germline V gene lookup returns CDR1 SGHTA and CDR2 FQGNSA. Trimming removed 5 bases at V and 4 bases at J, with 15 bases between. The CDR3 is 14 amino acids. Written as DNA, the CDR3 is TGTGCCAGCAGCCCAGAGGCCGCAAGGTACGAGCAGTACTTC. It codes for CASSPEAARYEQYF. The whole variable domain, filled in from reference TRBV7-2 and TRBJ2-7, reads GAGVSQSPSNKVTEKGKDVELRCDPISGHTALYWYRQSLGQGLEFLIYFQGNSAPDKSGLPSDRFSAERTGGSVSTLTIQRTQQEDSAVYLCASSPEAARYEQYFGPGTRLTVT.

The V call is TRBV27, the J call TRBJ1-6, with 8 nucleotides matching TRBD1. There are 16 residues in the CDR3. Per the germline V gene, CDR1 is MNHEY and CDR2 is SMNVEV (reference sequence). The V gene end was trimmed by 4 bases and the J gene end by 7 bases; junction bases not matched to a gene: 9. The CDR3 here is CASSSPPQGANSPLHF. The CDR3 DNA is TGTGCCAGCAGTTCCCCCCCGCAGGGGGCAAATTCACCCCTCCACTTT.

As to this clonotype: The junction does not match germline at one end; this may be a read error. The chain combines TRBV11-2 with TRBJ2-7; TRBD1 agrees at 8 bases. This CDR3 comprises 15 residues. Germline CDR1 and CDR2: SGHAT and FQNNGV. In DNA form, the CDR3 reads TGTGCCGGCAGCCAGGACAGGGTGTGGGGAGGCGAGCAGTACTTC. Encoded protein: CAGSQDRVWGGEQYF.

A few counts support this clonotype. The V and J genes are TRBV20-1 and TRBJ1-2, with no clear D. The ends were cut back, 0 bases at V and 8 bases at J, with 19 bases in the middle. Per the germline V gene, CDR1 is DFQATT and CDR2 is SNEGSKA (reference sequence). This CDR3 region has 15 residues. CDR3 in DNA: TGCAGTGCTAGAGATGAACGGGGTAGGAGTCAGGGCTACACCTTC. Amino acid sequence: CSARDERGRSQGYTF.

The CDR3: CSARDNSWASEEQFF. The CDR3 region has the DNA TGCAGTGCTAGAGATAATTCGTGGGCATCAGAGGAGCAGTTCTTC. The chain has TRBV20-1 and TRBJ2-1; D not resolved. V gave up 0 bases and J gave up 10 bases, with 19 bases separating them. CDR3 size: 15 residues. Germline CDR1 reads DFQATT; CDR2 reads SNEGSKA (reference sequence).

This clonotype was seen only a few times. In nucleotides, the CDR3 is TGCAGCGTTGAAGAACTAGCTGTGGATACGCAGTATTTT. It specifies CSVEELAVDTQYF. The chain is built from TRBV29-1 and TRBJ2-3, with D perhaps matching TRBD2 (6 bases). This CDR3 spans 13 amino acids. Germline loops: CDR1 SQVTM, CDR2 ANQGSEA. Trimming pared 0 bases from V and 6 bases from J, leaving 10 bases between.

The sample holds many counts of this clonotype. The CDR3 is CASSLGLAMNEQYF. The CDR3 DNA reads as TGTGCCAGCAGCTTAGGGCTAGCGATGAACGAGCAGTACTTC. The chain has TRBV7-2 and TRBJ2-7; tentatively, D is TRBD2 (6 bases). Germline V gene data show CDR1 as SGHTA and CDR2 as FQGNSA. V lost 1 base to trimming and J lost 5 bases, with 12 bases between them. The CDR3 totals 14 residues.

The gene calls are TRBV29-1 and TRBJ1-1; tentatively, D is TRBD1 (5 bases). V dropped 4 bases and J dropped 4 bases, with 10 bases sitting between them. The CDR3 contains 12 residues. Germline values: CDR1 SQVTM, CDR2 ANQGSEA. CDR3: CSVVTAGTEAFF. CDR3 DNA sequence: TGCAGCGTTGTGACAGCGGGCACTGAAGCTTTCTTT.

This clonotype has a handful of counts. The V gene is TRBV28, the J gene TRBJ2-3, with TRBD1 matching 9 bases. Germline CDR1 MDHEN, CDR2 SYDVKM. The J segment lost 4 bases and the V segment lost 8 bases, leaving 4 bases of the junction unmatched. This CDR3 is built from 13 residues. This chain's CDR3 is CASGTGKPDTQYF. CDR3 bases: TGTGCCAGCGGGACAGGGAAGCCAGATACGCAGTATTTT.

This sequence joins TRBV11-2 and TRBJ2-1; 8 nucleotides align to TRBD2. This CDR3 is built from 17 residues. Looked up from germline, CDR1 is SGHAT and CDR2 is FQNNGV. The ends lost 5 bases at V and 15 bases at J; junction bases unmatched: 24. Here the CDR3 reads CASSPTLTSGSTELRFF. CDR3 nucleotides: TGTGCCAGCAGCCCGACCCTTACTAGCGGAAGCACCGAGCTCCGGTTCTTC. Together with reference TRBV11-2 and TRBJ2-1, the CDR3 gives the full variable domain: EAGVAQSPRYKIIEKRQSVAFWCNPISGHATLYWYQQILGQGPKLLIQFQNNGVVDDSQLPKDRFSAERLKGVDSTLKIQPAKLEDSAVYLCASSPTLTSGSTELRFFGPGTRLTVL.

This clonotype was counted ten times or more. The genes are TRBV28 and TRBJ2-7; the match to TRBD1 covers 8 bases. V lost 6 bases, J lost 0 bases, and 7 bases stayed unmatched. CDR1 MDHEN and CDR2 SYDVKM come from the germline V gene. The CDR3 loop spans 15 amino acids. CDR3 nucleotides: TGTGCCAGCAGCCAGACAGGGGCGTTCTCCTACGAGCAGTACTTC. It yields the protein CASSQTGAFSYEQYF.

This chain uses TRBV7-8 with TRBJ2-7; 8 bases match TRBD1. Germline V CDR1 and CDR2: SGHVS, FQNEAQ. The CDR3 totals 15 residues. Trimming at V came to 1 base and at J to 4 bases, leaving 6 bases not matched to a gene. CDR3 bases: TGTGCCAGCAGCTTAGGGAAGGGACAGGCGTACGAGCAGTACTTC. This translates into CASSLGKGQAYEQYF.

The J gene is TRBJ1-5, the V gene TRBV19; D unclear. CDR1 and CDR2 (germline): LNHDA, SQIVND (reference sequence). The V end was cut by 3 bases, the J end by 1 base, with 10 bases between. The CDR3 runs to 15 residues. The CDR3 DNA is TGTGCCAGTAGTATGTGGGGTCAGAGCAATCAGCCCCAGCATTTT. Translating gives CASSMWGQSNQPQHF.

The V gene is TRBV6-9, the J gene TRBJ2-3; D perhaps matches TRBD1 (5 bases). Trimming stripped 3 bases from V and 1 base from J, with 11 bases between. The CDR3 consists of 15 residues. Germline values: CDR1 MNHGY, CDR2 SVAAGI. The CDR3 nucleotides read TGTGCCAGCAGTTACGAAGGGGTTGGCACAGATACGCAGTATTTT. This sequence encodes CASSYEGVGTDTQYF.

This clonotype has a count of ten or more. This chain links TRBV12-3 or TRBV12-4 with TRBJ1-4, with D uncertain. The CDR3 spans 14 residues. The germline V and J ends were trimmed by 3 bases and 10 bases, with 15 bases remaining between them. CDR3 in amino acids: CASSLSGSDRKLFF. CDR3 DNA: TGTGCCAGCAGTTTGTCAGGCTCGGATCGAAAACTGTTTTTT.

The chain's CDR3 is CASSQQGQPRGGYTF. The CDR3 DNA follows: TGTGCCAGCAGCCAACAGGGACAGCCAAGGGGTGGCTACACCTTC. The rearrangement links TRBV4-2 to TRBJ1-2, with 7 bases identical to TRBD1. The CDR3 has 15 residues. The junction had 10 bases not matched to a gene; V was cut back by 2 bases and J by 7 bases. Per germline, CDR1 LGHNA and CDR2 YNFKEQ.

In this sample, this clonotype turned up many times. This chain links TRBV7-3 with TRBJ2-5; the match to TRBD1 covers 8 bases. This CDR3 is built from 15 residues. V lost 5 bases to trimming and J lost 4 bases; unmatched junction nucleotides: 9. The germline V gene encodes CDR1 SGHTA and CDR2 FQGTGA. The CDR3 DNA follows: TGTGCCAGCAGCCCGGTCCGGACAGGGAGAGAGACCCAGTACTTC. Translated, it gives CASSPVRTGRETQYF.

This clonotype was observed at least ten times. V and J are TRBV6-1 and TRBJ1-6; tentative D call: TRBD1 (6 bases). Germline values: CDR1 MNHNS, CDR2 SASEGT. This CDR3 contains 16 residues. Trimming left V 2 bases short and J 2 bases short, with 10 bases between. The CDR3 region is CASSESGQAYNSPLHF. The CDR3 nucleotides are TGTGCCAGCAGTGAATCGGGACAAGCCTATAATTCACCCCTCCACTTT.

In DNA form, the CDR3 reads TGTGCCAGCAGCCCCCAATGGGGGACCGGGGAGCTGTTTTTT. The encoded protein is CASSPQWGTGELFF. V usage is TRBV6-1 and J usage is TRBJ2-2; D tentatively fits TRBD1 or TRBD2 (5 bases each). This CDR3 comprises 14 residues. CDR1 and CDR2 (germline): MNHNS, SASEGT. Between the trimmed V and J ends, which lost 6 bases and 5 bases, there was a span of 13 bases.

The gene calls are TRBV4-3 and TRBJ2-7, with no clear D. The V end was cut by 1 base, the J end by 3 bases, with 7 bases between. The germline CDR1 and CDR2 sequences are LGHNA and YSLEER. The CDR3 is 13 residues long. The CDR3 DNA sequence: TGCGCCAGCAGCCAAGGACTGATCTACGAGCAGTACTTC. Protein sequence: CASSQGLIYEQYF.

This chain connects TRBV12-3 or TRBV12-4 to TRBJ2-1, with 9 nucleotides matching TRBD2. The CDR3 totals 14 residues. Unmatched junction bases numbered 2, after V lost 4 bases and J lost 4 bases. Written as DNA, the CDR3 is TGTGCCAGCAGTTCTAGCGGGACGTACAATGAGCAGTTCTTC. The encoded protein is CASSSSGTYNEQFF.

V is TRBV3-1 and J is TRBJ1-1; maybe TRBD1 (5 bases). There are 15 residues in the CDR3. Trimming took 4 bases from V and 2 from J, leaving 14 bases between them. CDR1 is LGHDT, CDR2 YNNKEL, per germline (reference sequence). The CDR3 DNA is TGTGCCAGCAGCCCCTCGGGGCGACAAAACACTGAAGCTTTCTTT. Amino acid sequence: CASSPSGRQNTEAFF.

This chain connects TRBV6-1 to TRBJ1-1, with D unclear. This CDR3 spans 12 amino acids. Trimming pared 3 bases from V and 5 bases from J, leaving 7 bases between. The V gene's germline CDR1 is MNHNS and CDR2 SASEGT. The CDR3 here is CASSDIQTEAFF. CDR3 DNA sequence: TGTGCCAGCAGTGACATCCAGACTGAAGCTTTCTTT.

This clonotype has a handful of counts. The chain employs TRBV7-9 and TRBJ2-7; the D gene is possibly TRBD1 (6 bases). Germline values: CDR1 SEHNR, CDR2 FQNEAQ (reference sequence). The CDR3 runs to 14 residues. Trimming took 5 bases from V and 2 from J, leaving 13 bases between them. The CDR3 spells CASSTQGKAYEQYF. CDR3 coding DNA: TGTGCCAGCAGCACACAGGGTAAGGCCTACGAGCAGTACTTC.

This clonotype was observed a handful of times. The rearrangement uses TRBV28 and TRBJ1-1; TRBD1 aligns across 10 bases. The CDR3 runs 13 residues. The V gene end was trimmed by 6 bases and the J gene end by 10 bases; junction bases not matched to a gene: 8. Germline assignment: CDR1 MDHEN and CDR2 SYDVKM. The CDR3 nucleotides are TGTGCCAGCAGAGGCCGGGACAGGGGAGTAGCTTTCTTT. Residues: CASRGRDRGVAFF.

This clonotype was seen at least ten times. The chain employs TRBV3-1 and TRBJ2-7, with 9 bases identical to TRBD1. V trimming: 4 bases; J trimming: 1 base; junction bases outside the gene matches: 8. This CDR3 contains 16 residues. CDR1 and CDR2 from the germline V gene are LGHDT and YNNKEL (reference sequence). The CDR3 bases are TGTGCCAGCAGCCCCCGAGGGGGACAGGGTTCCTACGAGCAGTACTTC. This gives the protein CASSPRGGQGSYEQYF.

This clonotype appeared a few times. This may arise from a read error, as a much more abundant clone is one base away. The rearrangement links TRBV6-1 to TRBJ1-2; perhaps TRBD1 as D (6 bases). The V end was cut by 6 bases, the J end by 6 bases, with 11 bases between. The CDR3 extends over 12 amino acids. CDR1 MNHNS and CDR2 SASEGT come from the germline V gene. The CDR3 nucleotides are TGTGCCAGCAGCCCAAACAGGGATGGCTACACCTTC. Its translation: CASSPNRDGYTF.

The chain is built from TRBV6-1 and TRBJ2-7; 11 bases match TRBD1. Germline loops: CDR1 MNHNS, CDR2 SASEGT. This CDR3 region has 13 residues. The CDR3 protein is CASAGQGDYEQYF. DNA of the CDR3: TGTGCTAGCGCGGGACAGGGGGACTACGAGCAGTACTTC.

The chain carries TRBV20-1 and TRBJ2-2; D unclear. The CDR3 has 12 amino acids. Germline values: CDR1 DFQATT, CDR2 SNEGSKA (reference sequence). V lost 8 bases and J 4 bases, leaving 11 bases between the germline ends. CDR3 protein: CSTGSVTGELFF. The CDR3 coding sequence is TGCAGTACCGGTTCAGTCACCGGGGAGCTGTTTTTT.

The genes are TRBV4-1 and TRBJ2-7; possibly TRBD2 for D (5 bases). Between the trimmed V and J ends, which lost 4 bases and 2 bases, there was a span of 12 bases. CDR1 and CDR2 (germline): MGHRA, YSYEKL. The CDR3 contains 14 residues. CDR3 bases: TGCGCCAGCAGCCCCCGGGATTTAGCCTACGAGCAGTACTTC. Translation gives CASSPRDLAYEQYF.

The rearrangement links TRBV12-3 or TRBV12-4 to TRBJ2-4; D is perhaps TRBD2 (5 bases). The germline V and J ends were trimmed by 3 bases and 1 base, with 10 bases remaining between them. The CDR3 has 15 residues. CDR3 in amino acids: CASSFGVSAKNIQYF. The DNA for the CDR3 is TGTGCCAGCAGTTTCGGGGTTTCGGCCAAAAACATTCAGTACTTC.

CDR3: CASSLRGREETQYF. CDR3 nucleotide sequence: TGTGCCAGCAGCTTACGGGGACGTGAAGAGACCCAGTACTTC. The rearrangement joins TRBV7-9 to TRBJ2-5; TRBD1 or TRBD2 may be the D gene (5 bases each). V was trimmed by 2 bases and J by 3 bases, leaving 10 bases between them. The CDR3 has 14 residues. The germline gives CDR1 SEHNR, CDR2 FQNEAQ (reference sequence).